This T cell receptor (beta chain) was obtained from a study of cytomegalovirus exposure and HLA in healthy donors. Whole-study results and caveats: Most observed TCR sequences were rare, whereas some public TCRs were detected in many donors. Prior analysis indicated that the majority of TCR beta V segments exhibited productivity approximately 87% or approximately 30% of the time. Cytomegalovirus-associated status was assigned to about 150 TCR beta chains.

In the PCR, 60 Vbeta and 13 Jbeta primers were used. Libraries were prepared by immunoSEQ multiplex PCR; TCRdb keeps only in-frame clonotypes and omits some of them. The table lists approximately 100,000 clones, 50% to 70% of them singletons. The CDR3 length is 12 residues. V lost 3 bases to trimming and J lost 6 bases; unmatched junction nucleotides: 5. Germline CDR1 GTSNPN, CDR2 SVGIG (reference sequence). Concerning this clone: Antigen specificity is unknown.

The clonotype comes from a man aged 30 to 39 in good health and CMV-seropositive. The rearrangement uses TRBV30 and TRBJ2-7; the match to TRBD2 covers 7 bases. Sequenced material: PBMCs. The CDR3 sequence: CAWRFQRGEQYF. In DNA, the CDR3 is TGTGCCTGGAGGTTCCAGCGGGGCGAGCAGTACTTC.